This passage covers 27 T cell receptor beta chains from one sample sequenced in a study of CD8 T cells in Susac syndrome. cDNA came from about 0.5 to 1 ug RNA primed by random hexamers. MiXCR, applied by TCRdb to the immunoSEQ multiplex PCR reads, yields one record per CDR3 protein. The sample comprises under 150,000 distinct CDR3 sequences, 80% of which are singletons, and roughly 0.5% rests with the top ten. Sequencing was carried out using CD8+ T cells from PBMCs. The receptors derive from a human donor with multiple sclerosis.

The rearrangement uses TRBV11-2 and TRBJ1-1; possibly TRBD1 for D (5 bases). The CDR3 contains 18 residues. V was cut by 5 bases and J by 0 bases, with 22 bases left in between. From germline, CDR1 is SGHAT and CDR2 FQNNGV. CDR3 bases: TGTGCCAGCAGCCCTGACCTTGAGGGCGAGGGGTTGAACACTGAAGCTTTCTTT. Amino acids: CASSPDLEGEGLNTEAFF.

This sequence joins TRBV9 and TRBJ2-2, with D perhaps matching TRBD2 (6 bases). The germline CDR1 and CDR2 sequences are SGDLS and YYNGEE. Trimming cost V 0 bases and J 7 bases, with 16 bases left between them. The CDR3 loop spans 16 amino acids. CDR3 in amino acids: CASSVAGADVGGELFF. Here the CDR3 DNA reads TGTGCCAGCAGCGTAGCGGGAGCGGACGTAGGCGGGGAGCTGTTTTTT.

The genes are TRBV9 and TRBJ1-1, with a possible D match to TRBD1 (6 bases). V lost 3 bases and J 8 bases, leaving 20 bases between the germline ends. Germline values: CDR1 SGDLS, CDR2 YYNGEE. The CDR3 consists of 15 residues. The CDR3: CASSGWEGGIVEAFF. DNA for the CDR3: TGTGCCAGCAGCGGTTGGGAGGGGGGCATAGTGGAAGCTTTCTTT.

The chain recombines TRBV18 with TRBJ2-1, with D hard to call. Deletions cut 1 base from V and 6 bases from J, with 16 bases between. Germline V CDR1 and CDR2: KGHSH, LQKENI. The CDR3 extends over 16 amino acids. CDR3 sequence: CASSPQPASGFNEQFF. CDR3 in DNA: TGTGCCAGCTCACCACAACCGGCTTCTGGGTTCAATGAGCAGTTCTTC.

The chain joins TRBV7-6 to TRBJ2-1, with TRBD2 matching 11 bases. V shed 6 bases and J 0 bases; nucleotides not matched to a gene: 7. The CDR3 length is 17 residues. Germline lookup yields CDR1 SGHVS and CDR2 FNYEAQ. For the CDR3, the DNA is TGTGCCAGCAGTATTCTAGCGGGAGGCCGCTCCTACAATGAGCAGTTCTTC. Translated, it gives CASSILAGGRSYNEQFF.

The genes are TRBV15 and TRBJ2-1, with a possible D match to TRBD2 (6 bases). Trimming shortened V by 6 bases and J by 7 bases, and 10 bases separated the two germline ends. The CDR3 extends over 12 amino acids. Germline CDR1 is LNHNV and CDR2 is YYDKDF (reference sequence). CDR3 sequence reads: CATSTRGNEQFF. The DNA for the CDR3 is TGTGCCACCAGTACCCGGGGGAATGAGCAGTTCTTC.

This clonotype was seen more than once but under ten times. The J gene is TRBJ1-5, the V gene TRBV7-2; D remains unclear. V lost 7 bases, J lost 2 bases, and 9 bases lay in between. The CDR3 consists of 13 residues. Per the germline V gene, CDR1 is SGHTA and CDR2 is FQGNSA. CDR3 sequence: CASTYGGNQPQHF. DNA of the CDR3: TGTGCCAGCACATATGGTGGCAATCAGCCCCAGCATTTT.

This clonotype was seen a single time. This chain uses TRBV27 with TRBJ1-2, with 7 bases identical to TRBD1. CDR3 size: 14 residues. Germline V gene sequence: CDR1 MNHEY, CDR2 SMNVEV (reference sequence). J lost 3 bases, V lost 2 bases, and 3 bases had no gene match. CDR3 nucleotides: TGTGCCAGCAGTTTAGGGGGACAGCACTATGGCTACACCTTC. It is translated as CASSLGGQHYGYTF.

The V and J genes are TRBV6-5 and TRBJ2-1; a possible D gene is TRBD1 (6 bases). The CDR3 totals 15 residues. Trimming took off 7 bases at V and 7 bases at J, with 20 bases between the two ends. Germline assignment: CDR1 MNHEY and CDR2 SVGAGI. CDR3 loop: CASIQRMGADNEQFF. DNA for the CDR3: TGTGCCAGCATTCAACGGATGGGGGCGGATAATGAGCAGTTCTTC.

The sample holds one count of this clonotype. The gene calls are TRBV12-3 or TRBV12-4 and TRBJ2-3; 13 positions match TRBD2. With V trimmed by 4 bases and J by 1 base, 11 bases remained unmatched. The length of the CDR3 is 19 residues. The DNA of the CDR3 is TGTGCCAGCAGTTCCTCCCTTACTAGCGGGGGGGCCCGCACAGATACGCAGTATTTT. The encoded protein is CASSSSLTSGGARTDTQYF.

The rearrangement joins TRBV29-1 to TRBJ1-4; D remains ambiguous. This CDR3 spans 12 amino acids. The ends were cut back, 0 bases at V and 6 bases at J, with 5 bases in the middle. CDR1 and CDR2 from the germline V gene are SQVTM and ANQGSEA. CDR3 residues: CSVEDWDEKLFF. In DNA form, the CDR3 reads TGCAGCGTTGAAGACTGGGATGAAAAACTGTTTTTT.

The V call is TRBV12-3 or TRBV12-4, the J call TRBJ2-1; the D gene is possibly TRBD2 (5 bases). CDR3 length equals 13 residues. Trimming took 5 bases from V and 11 from J, leaving 16 bases between them. The CDR3 region has the DNA TGTGCCAGCAGTCCGGGGATCAAGCCCCAGCAGTTCTTC. Translation: CASSPGIKPQQFF.

The gene calls are TRBV6-5 and TRBJ2-1; possibly TRBD2 for D (5 bases). Germline V gives CDR1 MNHEY, CDR2 SVGAGI. This CDR3 spans 15 amino acids. V lost 5 bases and J 6 bases, leaving 17 bases between the germline ends. The CDR3 protein is CASSTLVRAPNEQFF. The CDR3 nucleotides read TGTGCCAGCAGTACCCTGGTGCGGGCCCCCAATGAGCAGTTCTTC.

The rearrangement joins TRBV28 to TRBJ2-5, with TRBD2 matching over 16 bases. Germline CDR1 MDHEN, CDR2 SYDVKM. V dropped 4 bases and J dropped 4; count of bases not matched to a gene: 6. The CDR3 is 17 residues long. CDR3 sequence reads: CASSWGLAGGPGETQYF. DNA for the CDR3: TGTGCCAGCAGTTGGGGACTAGCGGGGGGGCCTGGAGAGACCCAGTACTTC.

Only one count was recorded for this clonotype. CDR3 in amino acids: CATEGSGDTDTQYF. In nucleotides, the CDR3 is TGTGCCACCGAGGGTAGCGGGGACACAGATACGCAGTATTTT. The chain combines TRBV25-1 with TRBJ2-3, with 8 bases identical to TRBD2. With V trimmed by 10 bases and J by 2 bases, 8 bases remained unmatched. CDR1 is MGHDK and CDR2 is SYGVNS in the germline V gene. The CDR3 contains 14 residues.

This chain joins TRBV5-1 and TRBJ1-2; unclear D gene. Deletions cut 0 bases from V and 8 bases from J, with 20 bases between. Per germline, CDR1 SGHRS and CDR2 YFSETQ. CDR3 size: 16 residues. Written as DNA, the CDR3 is TGCGCCAGCAGCTTGGAATCGTCCGGTCAGCCCCCGGGCTACACCTTC. This sequence encodes CASSLESSGQPPGYTF. The whole variable domain, filled in from reference TRBV5-1 and TRBJ1-2, reads KAGVTQTPRYLIKTRGQQVTLSCSPISGHRSVSWYQQTPGQGLQFLFEYFSETQRNKGNFPGRFSGRQFSNSRSEMNVSTLELGDSALYLCASSLESSGQPPGYTFGSGTRLTVV.

This chain connects TRBV5-1 to TRBJ2-6; weak D call: TRBD1 (6 bases). Germline-derived CDR1 and CDR2 are SGHRS and YFSETQ. The CDR3 has 15 amino acids. The V end was cut by 7 bases, the J end by 0 bases, with 11 bases between. CDR3 nucleotide sequence: TGCGCCAGCGGGGGCGGCACCTCTGGGGCCAACGTCCTGACTTTC. As protein: CASGGGTSGANVLTF. The whole variable domain, remainder taken from reference TRBV5-1 and TRBJ2-6, is KAGVTQTPRYLIKTRGQQVTLSCSPISGHRSVSWYQQTPGQGLQFLFEYFSETQRNKGNFPGRFSGRQFSNSRSEMNVSTLELGDSALYLCASGGGTSGANVLTFGAGSRLTVL.

The chain recombines TRBV6-1 with TRBJ1-4, with D perhaps TRBD1 (6 bases). CDR1 and CDR2 (germline): MNHNS, SASEGT. V shed 5 bases and J shed 8 bases, with 15 bases lying between them. The CDR3 totals 14 residues. CDR3 sequence reads: CASSTQGLREKLFF. CDR3 bases: TGTGCCAGCAGTACCCAGGGGTTGCGGGAAAAACTGTTTTTT.

The rearrangement uses TRBV28 and TRBJ1-5; no reliable D call. Germline CDR1 and CDR2: MDHEN and SYDVKM. V was shortened by 4 bases and J by 2 bases, with 12 bases between the two germline ends. The CDR3 has 15 amino acids. CDR3 nucleotide sequence: TGTGCCAGCAGTTCCCTCCACAGAGGCAATCAGCCCCAGCATTTT. Its protein is CASSSLHRGNQPQHF.

V is TRBV18 and J is TRBJ2-1; TRBD2 aligns across 11 bases. CDR3 length: 16 residues. V was clipped by 6 bases and J by 5 bases; unmatched bases: 9. Per germline, CDR1 KGHSH and CDR2 LQKENI. The chain's CDR3 is CASSPGGLADHNEQFF. The DNA of the CDR3 is TGTGCCAGCTCGCCCGGGGGACTAGCGGACCACAATGAGCAGTTCTTC.

The chain is built from TRBV20-1 and TRBJ2-7, with D unclear. Trimming shortened V by 6 bases and J by 0 bases, and 12 bases separated the two germline ends. Germline V gene data show CDR1 as DFQATT and CDR2 as SNEGSKA (reference sequence). The CDR3 loop spans 13 amino acids. The DNA of the CDR3 is TGCAGTGCCGCCCTCGTAACCTCCTACGAGCAGTACTTC. Protein product: CSAALVTSYEQYF.

The chain joins TRBV6-1 to TRBJ2-5; 7 nucleotides agree with TRBD2. This CDR3 has 13 residues. With V trimmed by 5 bases and J by 4 bases, 4 bases remained unmatched. Germline lookup yields CDR1 MNHNS and CDR2 SASEGT. CDR3 sequence reads: CASSSGMGETQYF. The CDR3 DNA sequence: TGTGCCAGCAGTAGCGGGATGGGAGAGACCCAGTACTTC.

This chain connects TRBV6-1 to TRBJ2-2; tentative D call: TRBD1 (6 bases). Trimming removed 6 bases at V and 2 bases at J, with 19 bases between. This CDR3 is 17 amino acids long. Germline V CDR1 and CDR2: MNHNS, SASEGT. CDR3 protein: CASSDTRDTLNTGELFF. CDR3 DNA sequence: TGTGCCAGCAGCGACACTCGGGACACCCTCAACACCGGGGAGCTGTTTTTT.

The V call is TRBV27, the J call TRBJ2-5; D ambiguous. The CDR3 covers 14 residues. V lost 5 bases to trimming and J lost 6 bases, with 16 bases between them. The germline gives CDR1 MNHEY, CDR2 SMNVEV (reference sequence). The CDR3 DNA follows: TGTGCCAGCAGTCCCCACAGACCTCATCAGACCCAGTACTTC. Protein sequence: CASSPHRPHQTQYF.

The chain employs TRBV6-2 or TRBV6-3 and TRBJ2-3; 10 nucleotides match TRBD1. V gave up 2 bases and J gave up 4 bases; unmatched junction bases: 15. CDR1 is MNHEY, CDR2 SVGEGT, per germline. This CDR3 comprises 19 residues. DNA of the CDR3: TGTGCCAGCAGTTACCCAGGACAGGGGGAACGGAACCAGCCAGATACGCAGTATTTT. Translating it yields CASSYPGQGERNQPDTQYF.

The J gene is TRBJ1-4, the V gene TRBV7-9, with D perhaps matching TRBD1 (5 bases). Germline CDR1 SEHNR, CDR2 FQNEAQ (reference sequence). The CDR3 runs to 15 residues. The V end was cut by 5 bases, the J end by 3 bases, with 13 bases between. CDR3: CASSPPGTPNEKLFF. CDR3 coding DNA: TGTGCCAGCAGCCCTCCCGGGACTCCTAATGAAAAACTGTTTTTT. The full variable domain, completed using reference TRBV7-9 and TRBJ1-4, is DTGVSQNPRHKITKRGQNVTFRCDPISEHNRLYWYRQTLGQGPEFLTYFQNEAQLEKSRLLSDRFSAERPKGSFSTLEIQRTEQGDSAMYLCASSPPGTPNEKLFFGSGTQLSVL.

This clonotype was detected once. The V and J genes are TRBV27 and TRBJ2-1; TRBD2 matches at 7 bases. In germline, CDR1 is MNHEY, CDR2 SMNVEV (reference sequence). The CDR3 extends over 11 amino acids. Trimming took 5 bases from V and 12 from J; bases not matched to a gene: 4. The CDR3 nucleotides read TGTGCCAGCAGTCTGGGGGGGGTGCAGTTCTTC. Translation: CASSLGGVQFF.